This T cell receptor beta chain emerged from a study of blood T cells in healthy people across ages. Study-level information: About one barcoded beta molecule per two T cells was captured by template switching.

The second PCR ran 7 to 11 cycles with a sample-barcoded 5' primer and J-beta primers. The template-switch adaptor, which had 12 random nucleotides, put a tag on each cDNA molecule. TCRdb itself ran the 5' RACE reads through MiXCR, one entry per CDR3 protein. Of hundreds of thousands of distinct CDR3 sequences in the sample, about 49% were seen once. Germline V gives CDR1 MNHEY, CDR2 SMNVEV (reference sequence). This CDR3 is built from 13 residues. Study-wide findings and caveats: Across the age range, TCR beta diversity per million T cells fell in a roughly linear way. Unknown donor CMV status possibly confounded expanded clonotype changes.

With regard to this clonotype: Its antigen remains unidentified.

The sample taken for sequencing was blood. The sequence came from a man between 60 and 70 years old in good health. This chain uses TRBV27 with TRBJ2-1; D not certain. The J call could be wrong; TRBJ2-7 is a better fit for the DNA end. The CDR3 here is CASSLASTYEQYF. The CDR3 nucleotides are TGTGCCAGCAGTCTGGCCAGCACCTACGAGCAGTACTTC.